The 15 T cell receptor beta chains given below trace back to one sample, sequenced in a study of blood T cell repertoires in COVID-19. Sequencing was performed with immunoSEQ multiplex PCR; in TCRdb, only in-frame clones are kept and a portion is missing. Among roughly 160,000 clones listed, around 87% were seen once. Specimen: peripheral blood. These receptors were obtained from a man in his fifties or sixties with COVID-19, enrolled during active disease.

The J gene is TRBJ1-1, the V gene TRBV2; perhaps TRBD1 as D (6 bases). The CDR3 loop spans 16 amino acids. Between the trimmed V and J ends, which lost 6 bases and 3 bases, there was a span of 20 bases. Germline V gene lookup returns CDR1 SNHLY and CDR2 FYNNEI. CDR3 protein: CASRNQKPQGYTEAFF. The CDR3 DNA reads TGTGCCAGCAGGAACCAAAAGCCACAGGGTTACACTGAAGCTTTCTTT.

The chain joins TRBV7-2 to TRBJ2-2; D is possibly TRBD2 (6 bases). The CDR3 extends over 15 amino acids. Germline assignment: CDR1 SGHTA and CDR2 FQGNSA. With 2 bases removed from V and 2 bases from J, the gap between germline ends came to 9 bases. CDR3 amino acids: CASSLSSGNTGELFF. The CDR3 DNA reads as TGTGCCAGCAGCTTAAGTAGCGGAAACACCGGGGAGCTGTTTTTT.

The genes are TRBV7-2 and TRBJ1-1; no clear D gene. This CDR3 is built from 12 residues. Germline assignment: CDR1 SGHTA and CDR2 FQGNSA. V lost 5 bases, J lost 4 bases, and 8 bases lay in between. CDR3 nucleotide sequence: TGTGCCAGCAGCCCCGAGGTCACTGAAGCTTTCTTT. Translating it yields CASSPEVTEAFF.

This clone was recorded only once. The rearrangement links TRBV7-2 to TRBJ2-3; the match to TRBD1 covers 9 bases. Germline assignment: CDR1 SGHTA and CDR2 FQGNSA. V dropped 2 bases and J dropped 3; count of bases not matched to a gene: 9. The CDR3 consists of 17 residues. This CDR3 reads CASSLKGQGVRTDTQYF. The CDR3 DNA sequence: TGTGCCAGCAGCTTAAAGGGACAGGGAGTTAGGACAGATACGCAGTATTTT.

The V gene is TRBV5-6, the J gene TRBJ2-5, with a weak D call TRBD1 (6 bases). The CDR3 spans 14 residues. The V gene's germline CDR1 is SGHDT and CDR2 YYEEEE. The germline V and J ends were trimmed by 1 base and 5 bases, with 12 bases remaining between them. The CDR3 here is CASSLNRVWETQYF. The CDR3 coding sequence is TGTGCCAGCAGCTTGAACAGGGTATGGGAGACCCAGTACTTC.

The chain links TRBV6-2 or TRBV6-3 to TRBJ1-6; 8 bases are a match to TRBD1. J was trimmed by 0 bases and V by 0 bases; bases with no gene match: 4. This CDR3 spans 18 amino acids. Germline V gives CDR1 MNHEY, CDR2 SVGEGT. The CDR3 region is CASSYSPGGSSYNSPLHF. In nucleotides, the CDR3 is TGTGCCAGCAGTTACTCTCCAGGGGGCAGCTCCTATAATTCACCCCTCCACTTT.

CDR3 protein: CASSLILSGHEQYF. The CDR3 coding sequence is TGTGCCAGCAGTTTAATCTTATCAGGGCACGAGCAGTACTTC. The chain joins TRBV27 to TRBJ2-7; maybe TRBD1 (5 bases). This CDR3 region has 14 residues. V was trimmed by 2 bases and J by 5 bases, leaving 13 bases between them. Per the germline V gene, CDR1 is MNHEY and CDR2 is SMNVEV (reference sequence).

The rearrangement joins TRBV14 to TRBJ1-1, with a possible D match to TRBD1 (6 bases). The CDR3 runs 12 residues. Trimming stripped 7 bases from V and 4 bases from J, with 10 bases between. The germline CDR1 and CDR2 sequences are SGHDN and FVKESK. The CDR3 sequence: CASNQGSTEAFF. CDR3 DNA sequence: TGTGCCAGCAATCAGGGGAGCACTGAAGCTTTCTTT.

The V call is TRBV6-6, the J call TRBJ1-6, with 7 nucleotides matching TRBD1. J lost 3 bases, V lost 7 bases, and 6 bases had no gene match. Germline CDR1 MNHNY, CDR2 SVGAGI (reference sequence). The CDR3 contains 15 residues. The CDR3 sequence: CASIGTADYNSPLHF. In DNA, the CDR3 is TGTGCCAGCATCGGGACAGCTGACTATAATTCACCCCTCCACTTT.

The chain carries TRBV9 and TRBJ1-6, with 9 nucleotides matching TRBD1. The CDR3 consists of 15 residues. Germline CDR1 reads SGDLS; CDR2 reads YYNGEE. Germline trimming cut 4 bases from V and 7 bases from J; bases unmatched to any gene: 6. The CDR3 reads CASSLQGAQNSPLHF. The CDR3 region has the DNA TGTGCCAGCAGCTTACAGGGGGCGCAAAATTCACCCCTCCACTTT.

The chain combines TRBV6-6 with TRBJ1-6, with unresolved D. The V end was cut by 3 bases, the J end by 7 bases, with 13 bases between. Germline CDR1 MNHNY, CDR2 SVGAGI (reference sequence). The CDR3 contains 15 residues. Here the CDR3 DNA reads TGTGCCAGCAGTTATAACTACGGGGAAAATTCACCCCTCCACTTT. Its translation is CASSYNYGENSPLHF.

The V and J genes are TRBV11-2 and TRBJ1-6; D is undetermined. Germline CDR1 reads SGHAT; CDR2 reads FQNNGV. CDR3 length equals 15 residues. V lost 1 base to trimming and J lost 1 base, with 5 bases between them. The CDR3 protein is CASSLAGSYNSPLHF. CDR3 nucleotide sequence: TGTGCCAGCAGCTTAGCGGGATCCTATAATTCACCCCTCCACTTT. Filled out from reference TRBV11-2 and TRBJ1-6, the complete variable domain reads EAGVAQSPRYKIIEKRQSVAFWCNPISGHATLYWYQQILGQGPKLLIQFQNNGVVDDSQLPKDRFSAERLKGVDSTLKIQPAKLEDSAVYLCASSLAGSYNSPLHFGNGTRLTVT.

V and J are TRBV16 and TRBJ1-2; D may be TRBD1 (5 bases). This CDR3 has 13 amino acids. With 2 bases removed from V and 8 bases from J, the gap between germline ends came to 12 bases. Per germline, CDR1 KGHSY and CDR2 FQNENV. CDR3 in DNA: TGTGCCAGCAGCCAAGGCAGGGTGGGAGGCTACACCTTC. Amino acids: CASSQGRVGGYTF.

The chain joins TRBV25-1 to TRBJ2-3; 8 positions match TRBD1. CDR1 and CDR2 from the germline V gene are MGHDK and SYGVNS. V was clipped by 4 bases and J by 2 bases; unmatched bases: 5. There are 15 residues in the CDR3. CDR3 in amino acids: CASSAPGQDTDTQYF. For the CDR3, the DNA is TGTGCCAGCAGTGCGCCGGGACAGGACACAGATACGCAGTATTTT.

The chain couples TRBV6-2 or TRBV6-3 to TRBJ1-1; 7 bases are a match to TRBD1. From germline, CDR1 is MNHEY and CDR2 SVGEGT. There are 12 residues in the CDR3. The ends lost 6 bases at V and 6 bases at J; junction bases unmatched: 4. CDR3 sequence: CASSRQGSEAFF. The CDR3 nucleotides are TGTGCCAGCAGCAGACAGGGCTCTGAAGCTTTCTTT.